This T cell receptor beta chain was recovered during a study of T cell repertoires in cytomegalovirus infection. As for the study in general: Indications came from public TCR beta signatures; they pointed to CMV infection and to a matching HLA type.

In TCRdb, the reads were re-called with MiXCR into one record per CDR3 protein. The data hold some 920,000 distinct CDR3 sequences, with less than 35% observed a single time. A remark on this clonotype: No antigen is known for it.

V trimming: 5 bases; J trimming: 6 bases; junction bases outside the gene matches: 10. Looked up from germline, CDR1 is SEHNR and CDR2 is FQNEAQ (reference sequence). This CDR3 is built from 16 residues. This receptor was taken from a human donor in good health (CMV status not recorded). Some clones in this sample may be carry-over from other donors' samples. The J gene is TRBJ2-2, the V gene TRBV7-9; 9 bases match TRBD1. The source material was cultured CD8+ T cells from PBMCs, sampled from culture after CMV antigen stimulation. The CDR3 nucleotides read TGTGCCAGCAGCGACGGGACAGGGAAGTCACCCGGGGAGCTGTTTTTT. Residues: CASSDGTGKSPGELFF.